A selection of T cell receptor beta chains follows, all from one sample in a study of CD8 T cells in ankylosing spondylitis. TCRdb ran MiXCR on the 5' RACE reads and lists one entry per CDR3 protein. The table lists 300,000 to 350,000 distinct CDR3 sequences, around a tenth of them singletons. The sequenced sample was blood, either unsorted or a sorted T cell fraction (not recorded which). The receptors come from a female donor with ankylosing spondylitis or in good health (not recorded which). The CDR3 runs from the conserved cysteine through the conserved F or W. A D gene is named only where the DNA matches it firmly. For some rows the clone size is stated as once, few or many, or as a class when expanded; others skip it.

>TRBJ2-1|TRBV20-1|many|NA
CSARPGTLYNEQFF
TGCAGTGCTAGGCCGGGAACTCTATACAATGAGCAGTTCTTC
>TRBJ2-7|TRBV7-2|many|NA
CASSLEGNYEQYF
TGTGCCAGCAGCTTAGAGGGAAACTACGAGCAGTACTTC
>TRBJ2-7|TRBV28|many|TRBD1
CASSSGQGSSYEQYF
TGTGCCAGCAGTTCGGGACAGGGTTCATCCTACGAGCAGTACTTC
>TRBJ1-5|TRBV3-1|few|TRBD1
CASSQTTGANQPQHF
TGTGCCAGCAGCCAAACGACAGGGGCTAATCAGCCCCAGCATTTT
>TRBJ2-7|TRBV11-2|many|NA
CASSPGLSSYEQYF
TGTGCCAGCAGCCCGGGACTGTCCTCCTACGAGCAGTACTTC
>TRBJ2-5|TRBV10-3|few|NA
CAISAQKETQYF
TGTGCCATCAGTGCCCAGAAAGAGACCCAGTACTTC
>TRBJ1-5|TRBV28|many|TRBD1
CASSRTGGRQPQHF
TGTGCCAGCAGTCGCACAGGGGGCCGACAGCCCCAGCATTTT
>TRBJ1-5|TRBV15|few|NA
CATSRDRTSNQPQHF
TGTGCCACCAGCAGAGATAGAACTAGCAATCAGCCCCAGCATTTT
>TRBJ2-1|TRBV7-2|few|TRBD1
CASSLNQGATSNEQFF
TGTGCCAGCAGCTTAAATCAGGGGGCCACATCCAATGAGCAGTTCTTC
>TRBJ2-3|TRBV5-1|NA|NA
CASSLGAEPDTQYF
TGCGCCAGCAGCCTAGGAGCTGAGCCAGATACGCAGTATTTT
>TRBJ2-1|TRBV7-2|many|NA
CASSPDLPNEQFF
TGTGCCAGCAGCCCTGACCTCCCAAATGAGCAGTTCTTC
>TRBJ1-2|TRBV7-6|many|NA
CASSLGSQLVGYGYTF
TGTGCCAGCAGCTTAGGATCACAGCTGGTTGGGTATGGCTACACCTTC
>TRBJ1-1|TRBV5-1|many|NA
CASSLEGGRGYEAFF
TGCGCCAGCAGCTTGGAGGGTGGCAGGGGTTATGAAGCTTTCTTT
>TRBJ2-1|TRBV20-1|NA|TRBD2
CSAGLAGGDEQFF
TGCAGTGCTGGACTAGCGGGAGGAGATGAGCAGTTCTTC
>TRBJ2-7|TRBV3-1|NA|TRBD1
CASSQDLTGGIYEQYF
TGTGCCAGCAGCCAAGATCTGACAGGGGGCATCTACGAGCAGTACTTC
>TRBJ2-2|TRBV29-1|many|NA
CSVEERRAGPNTGELFF
TGCAGCGTTGAAGAACGGCGGGCAGGACCAAACACCGGGGAGCTGTTTTTT
>TRBJ1-5|TRBV10-3|many|NA
CAIRASGGNQPQHF
TGTGCCATCAGGGCCAGTGGGGGCAATCAGCCCCAGCATTTT
>TRBJ2-1|TRBV7-8|many|TRBD1
CASSPGQGFNWDNEQFF
TGTGCCAGCAGCCCGGGACAGGGCTTTAATTGGGACAATGAGCAGTTCTTC
>TRBJ2-1|TRBV5-1|NA|NA
CASSLGGTSYNEHFF
TGCGCCAGCAGCTTGGGGGGGACCTCCTACAATGAGCATTTCTTC
>TRBJ2-1|TRBV20-1|NA|TRBD2
CCASEASGRLSNEQFF
TGCTGTGCTAGTGAGGCTAGCGGGAGGTTAAGTAATGAGCAGTTCTTC
>TRBJ2-1|TRBV24-1|many|NA
CATSGFDEQFF
TGTGCCACCAGCGGATTCGATGAGCAGTTCTTC
>TRBJ2-2|TRBV5-1|NA|NA
CASSLVSVANTGELFF
TGCGCCAGCAGCTTGGTTTCGGTCGCGAACACCGGGGAGCTGTTTTTT
>TRBJ2-7|TRBV12-3/TRBV12-4|many|NA
CASSSLNEQYF
TGTGCCAGCAGTTCGCTCAACGAGCAGTACTTC
>TRBJ1-1|TRBV7-2|NA|NA
CASSPGWGGTEAFF
TGTGCCAGCAGTCCGGGGTGGGGCGGCACTGAAGCTTTCTTT
>TRBJ1-5|TRBV10-2|many|TRBD1
CASSERGGQGNIQPQHF
TGCGCCAGCAGTGAGAGGGGGGGACAGGGCAATATACAGCCCCAGCATTTT
>TRBJ1-1|TRBV20-1|many|TRBD1
CSARDGDRGMNTEAFF
TGCAGTGCTAGAGATGGAGACAGGGGGATGAACACTGAAGCTTTCTTT
>TRBJ2-2|TRBV5-6|many|NA
CASSLAGGLTNTGELFF
TGTGCCAGCAGCTTGGCCGGGGGCTTGACGAACACCGGGGAGCTGTTTTTT
>TRBJ2-1|TRBV20-1|many|TRBD2
CSARDTSGRRSEQFF
TGCAGTGCTAGAGATACGAGCGGGAGACGGAGTGAGCAGTTCTTC
>TRBJ2-7|TRBV5-1|many|NA
CASSSDSLKYYEQYF
TGCGCCAGCAGCTCCGACTCCCTGAAATACTACGAGCAGTACTTC
>TRBJ1-5|TRBV7-2|many|NA
CASSLAGGPTSNQPQHF
TGTGCCAGCAGCTTAGCGGGAGGGCCGACTAGCAATCAGCCCCAGCATTTT
>TRBJ1-5|TRBV5-8|many|NA
CASSTGLAGQPQHF
TGTGCCAGCAGCACAGGACTGGCCGGTCAGCCCCAGCATTTT
>TRBJ1-2|TRBV20-1|many|TRBD1
CSAPSGGTVDIRNGYTF
TGCAGTGCTCCATCGGGGGGGACAGTAGATATCAGGAATGGCTACACCTTC
>TRBJ2-7|TRBV5-5|few|NA
CASSLTVLGGTQIYEQYF
TGTGCCAGCAGCTTGACGGTCCTGGGCGGGACTCAGATCTACGAGCAGTACTTC
>TRBJ2-1|TRBV11-2|many|TRBD2
CASSLGLREVDNEQFF
TGTGCCAGCAGCTTAGGCTTGCGGGAGGTAGACAATGAGCAGTTCTTC
>TRBJ2-5|TRBV7-2|NA|TRBD2
CATNPTWGGQYF
TGTGCCACCAACCCCACTTGGGGGGGACAGTACTTC
>TRBJ2-5|TRBV2|many|TRBD1
CASSRTGGETQYF
TGTGCCAGCAGTCGGACAGGGGGAGAGACCCAGTACTTC
>TRBJ2-2|TRBV5-1|NA|TRBD1
CASSPRTGGMTGELFF
TGCGCCAGCAGCCCACGGACAGGGGGGATGACCGGGGAGCTGTTTTTT
>TRBJ2-2|TRBV12-3/TRBV12-4|many|NA
CASSLSGRYTGELFF
TGTGCCAGCAGTTTGTCAGGGCGATACACCGGGGAGCTGTTTTTT
>TRBJ2-1|TRBV10-3|NA|NA
CAISDGPGSWGFF
TGTGCCATCAGTGACGGGCCCGGGAGCTGGGGGTTCTTC
>TRBJ1-1|TRBV5-4|NA|TRBD1
CASSLDPGGGTNTEAFF
TGTGCCAGCAGCTTGGATCCAGGGGGGGGAACGAACACTGAAGCTTTCTTT
>TRBJ1-2|TRBV28|few|NA
CASNSRATYGYTF
TGTGCCAGCAATTCCCGTGCGACCTATGGCTACACCTTC
>TRBJ1-2|TRBV10-2|NA|NA
CASSEGPGVGYGYTF
TGCGCCAGCAGTGAGGGTCCCGGGGTCGGCTATGGCTACACCTTC
>TRBJ2-5|TRBV20-1|many|NA
CSASYRGEGETQYF
TGCAGTGCTAGCTACAGGGGGGAGGGAGAGACCCAGTACTTC
>TRBJ1-5|TRBV20-1|few|NA
CSARKLGSQPQHF
TGCAGTGCTAGAAAACTGGGTTCTCAGCCCCAGCATTTT
>TRBJ2-3|TRBV6-1|many|NA
CASSSRPMVGSDTQYF
TGTGCCAGCAGTAGCCGCCCCATGGTGGGATCAGATACGCAGTATTTT
>TRBJ1-5|TRBV20-1|many|NA
CSARVTGGRDQPQHF
TGCAGTGCTAGAGTTACCGGGGGCAGAGATCAGCCCCAGCATTTT
>TRBJ2-7|TRBV11-2|many|TRBD2
CASSPLLAGVYEQYF
TGTGCCAGCAGCCCACTACTAGCGGGAGTATACGAGCAGTACTTC